Listed below are T cell receptor beta chains from one sample, sequenced in a study of blood T cell repertoires in COVID-19. The method was immunoSEQ multiplex PCR; TCRdb's version includes in-frame clones alone and lacks a portion of them. The sample records fewer than 450,000 clones, 88% being singletons. The source material was PBMCs or T cells enriched from blood (not recorded which). The receptors shown here come from a young woman who had recovered from COVID-19. CDR3s include the opening cysteine and the closing phenylalanine or tryptophan. D genes are given only for firm matches. Clone sizes are given selectively: once, few, many, or a class where the clone is expanded.

V	size	J	D	CDR3	DNA
TRBV12-5	-	TRBJ2-1	-	CASGSPYDSSYNEQFF	TGTGCTAGTGGTTCGCCATATGACAGCTCCTACAATGAGCAGTTCTTC
TRBV6-5	-	TRBJ1-2	-	CASSYTPVGGYGYTF	TGTGCCAGCAGTTACACGCCTGTAGGAGGCTATGGCTACACCTTC
TRBV7-9	once	TRBJ1-3	-	CASSLAQGRSGNTIYF	TGTGCCAGCAGCTTAGCGCAGGGCCGCTCTGGAAACACCATATATTTT
TRBV4-2	-	TRBJ2-3	TRBD2	CASSEKQGGGYTDTQYF	TGTGCCAGCAGCGAAAAACAGGGCGGGGGGTACACAGATACGCAGTATTTT
TRBV19	-	TRBJ1-5	TRBD1	CASSTDPYRGIRNQPQHF	TGTGCCAGTAGTACTGACCCGTACAGGGGGATCCGCAATCAGCCCCAGCATTTT
TRBV9	-	TRBJ2-7	TRBD1	CASSPYRQGQFAEQYF	TGTGCCAGCAGCCCCTATAGACAGGGGCAGTTTGCCGAGCAGTACTTC
TRBV9	-	TRBJ1-2	-	CASSVSPEPYGYTF	TGTGCCAGCAGCGTATCACCAGAACCCTATGGCTACACCTTC
TRBV7-9	once	TRBJ2-2	-	CASSQGLNTGELFF	TGTGCCAGCAGCCAAGGACTCAACACCGGGGAGCTGTTTTTT
TRBV28	-	TRBJ1-5	-	CASSLQGRGQPQHF	TGTGCCAGCAGTTTACAGGGAAGGGGTCAGCCCCAGCATTTT
TRBV6-5	few	TRBJ2-7	-	CASSFAGEQYF	TGTGCCAGCAGTTTTGCGGGCGAGCAGTACTTC
TRBV2	-	TRBJ1-6	TRBD1	CASSRDRVGSPLHF	TGTGCCAGCAGCCGGGACAGGGTAGGGTCACCCCTCCACTTT
TRBV19	-	TRBJ1-5	-	CASVTGQPGNQPQHF	TGTGCCAGTGTAACAGGACAGCCTGGCAATCAGCCCCAGCATTTT
TRBV10-1	few	TRBJ1-1	-	CASSDESLTESNTEAFF	TGCGCCAGCAGTGACGAATCTCTGACAGAATCTAACACTGAAGCTTTCTTT
TRBV28	-	TRBJ2-4	TRBD1	CASQGTGVAKNIQYF	TGTGCCAGCCAAGGGACAGGGGTAGCCAAAAACATTCAGTACTTC
TRBV18	-	TRBJ2-1	TRBD1	CASSPTGAGGESNEQFF	TGTGCCAGCTCACCGACAGGGGCAGGCGGGGAATCAAATGAGCAGTTCTTC
TRBV30	once	TRBJ2-7	-	CAWSVSGPFQGRSYEQYF	TGTGCCTGGAGTGTATCTGGTCCCTTCCAGGGGCGATCCTACGAGCAGTACTTC
TRBV29-1	-	TRBJ1-1	-	CSAQGGGDTEAFF	TGCAGCGCCCAGGGCGGCGGGGACACTGAAGCTTTCTTT
TRBV6-5	-	TRBJ2-3	TRBD1	CASSSTGVVVDTQYF	TGTGCCAGCAGTTCCACAGGGGTCGTTGTAGATACGCAGTATTTT
TRBV14	once	TRBJ2-7	-	CASSLLDLPSYEQYF	TGTGCCAGCAGCCTCTTGGACTTACCCTCCTACGAGCAGTACTTC
TRBV4-2	-	TRBJ1-5	-	CASSQDVNRNQPQHF	TGTGCCAGCAGCCAAGATGTTAATCGCAATCAGCCCCAGCATTTT
TRBV7-9	-	TRBJ1-2	-	CASSFDNPGYTF	TGTGCCAGCAGCTTTGACAATCCTGGCTACACCTTC
TRBV19	few	TRBJ2-5	-	CASSAGVGETQYF	TGTGCCAGTAGTGCAGGGGTAGGTGAGACCCAGTACTTC
TRBV9	-	TRBJ1-3	-	CASSAQGTGNTIYF	TGTGCCAGCAGCGCTCAGGGAACTGGAAACACCATATATTTT
TRBV5-1	-	TRBJ1-4	TRBD1	CASRETTGGAEKLFF	TGCGCCAGCAGGGAAACGACAGGGGGCGCTGAAAAACTGTTTTTT
TRBV29-1	few	TRBJ1-2	-	CSFRLGGGGYTF	TGCAGCTTCCGCTTGGGGGGAGGGGGCTACACCTTC
TRBV5-1	-	TRBJ2-5	-	CASSWAGYQETQYF	TGCGCCAGCAGCTGGGCGGGGTACCAAGAGACCCAGTACTTC
TRBV3-1/TRBV3-2	-	TRBJ2-3	-	CASSQDRDLLTDTQYF	TGTGCCAGCAGCCAAGACCGGGACTTACTCACAGATACGCAGTATTTT
TRBV3-1/TRBV3-2	once	TRBJ1-6	TRBD1	CASSQPGQGNSPLHF	TGTGCCAGCAGCCAACCGGGACAGGGAAATTCACCCCTCCACTTT
TRBV5-1	-	TRBJ1-2	-	CASSWGDDQDGYTF	TGCGCCAGCAGCTGGGGCGATGATCAAGATGGCTACACCTTC
TRBV6-5	-	TRBJ2-3	TRBD2	CASSWASGGPTDTQYF	TGTGCCAGCAGTTGGGCTAGCGGGGGCCCCACAGATACGCAGTATTTT
TRBV5-4	-	TRBJ1-3	-	CASSSVSGNTIYF	TGTGCCAGCAGCTCCGTCTCTGGAAACACCATATATTTT
TRBV2	-	TRBJ1-2	-	CASSASRSDYGYTF	TGTGCCAGCAGTGCCTCTAGGTCGGACTATGGCTACACCTTC
TRBV24-1	once	TRBJ2-3	TRBD2	CATRPSAGDTQYF	TGTGCCACCAGACCTTCAGCGGGGGATACGCAGTATTTT
TRBV6-2/TRBV6-3	-	TRBJ1-2	TRBD1	CASSTGTGRHGYTF	TGTGCCAGCAGTACCGGGACAGGGCGACATGGCTACACCTTC
TRBV4-1	once	TRBJ2-1	-	CASSQAVLFEQFF	TGCGCCAGCAGCCAGGCAGTGCTCTTTGAGCAGTTCTTC
TRBV5-6	-	TRBJ1-3	-	CASSSGRTGNTIYF	TGTGCCAGCAGCTCAGGGAGGACGGGAAACACCATATATTTT
TRBV4-1	once	TRBJ2-1	TRBD2	CASSRSGGANEQFF	TGCGCCAGCAGCCGTAGCGGGGGGGCCAATGAGCAGTTCTTC
TRBV30	-	TRBJ2-3	TRBD1	CAWMLGTGPTDTQYF	TGTGCCTGGATGCTTGGGACAGGGCCCACAGATACGCAGTATTTT
TRBV28	-	TRBJ2-7	TRBD1	CASSSGQGAREQYF	TGTGCCAGCAGTTCTGGACAGGGGGCGCGAGAGCAGTACTTC
TRBV9	-	TRBJ2-5	-	CASSVGGQKETQYF	TGTGCCAGCAGCGTAGGAGGGCAGAAAGAGACCCAGTACTTC
TRBV9	-	TRBJ1-4	TRBD1	CASSVEGAANEKLFF	TGTGCCAGCAGCGTAGAGGGGGCTGCTAATGAAAAACTGTTTTTT
TRBV7-3	-	TRBJ2-5	-	CASSTGSQETQYF	TGTGCCAGCTCTACAGGTTCTCAAGAGACCCAGTACTTC
TRBV5-6	-	TRBJ1-1	TRBD1	CASSSKGQGREAFF	TGTGCCAGCAGCTCGAAGGGACAGGGCAGAGAAGCTTTCTTT
TRBV4-3	-	TRBJ1-4	-	CASSPTGQTNRGNEKLFF	TGCGCCAGCAGCCCCACCGGACAGACAAATAGGGGAAATGAAAAACTGTTTTTT
TRBV5-8	-	TRBJ1-2	-	CASSLESGYGYTF	TGTGCCAGCAGCTTGGAATCGGGTTATGGCTACACCTTC
TRBV5-1	few	TRBJ2-5	TRBD1	CASSMGQGEETQYF	TGCGCCAGCAGCATGGGACAGGGTGAAGAGACCCAGTACTTC
TRBV5-1	-	TRBJ1-1	-	CASSLWGESAEAFF	TGCGCCAGCAGCTTGTGGGGGGAGTCTGCTGAAGCTTTCTTT
TRBV9	-	TRBJ2-5	TRBD2	CASSVSGGSLQETQYF	TGTGCCAGCAGCGTCAGCGGGGGGAGTCTGCAGGAGACCCAGTACTTC
TRBV27	-	TRBJ1-6	-	CASSLRQGGTLHF	TGTGCCAGCAGTTTAAGGCAGGGTGGAACCCTCCACTTT
TRBV12-3/TRBV12-4	once	TRBJ2-5	-	CASSNTGPLDF	TGTGCCAGCAGTAACACAGGTCCCCTCGACTTC